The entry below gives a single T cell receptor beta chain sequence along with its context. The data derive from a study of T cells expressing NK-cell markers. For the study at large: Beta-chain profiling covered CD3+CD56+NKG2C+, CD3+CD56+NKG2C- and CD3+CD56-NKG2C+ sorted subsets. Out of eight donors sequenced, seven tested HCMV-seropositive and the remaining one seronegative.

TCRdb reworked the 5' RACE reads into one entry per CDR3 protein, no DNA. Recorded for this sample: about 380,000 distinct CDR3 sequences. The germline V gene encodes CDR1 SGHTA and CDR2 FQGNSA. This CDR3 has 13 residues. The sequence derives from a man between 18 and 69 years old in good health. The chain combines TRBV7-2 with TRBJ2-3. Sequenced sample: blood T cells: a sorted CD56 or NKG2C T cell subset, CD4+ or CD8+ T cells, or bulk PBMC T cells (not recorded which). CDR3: CASSLMMVDTQYF.